This TCR beta chain stems from a study of PD-L1 blockade in urothelial cancer. Study conclusions and caveats: Larger 3-week expansion of tumor-associated blood clones was seen in durable-benefit patients.

The authors spiked synthetic TCR analog templates into each PCR. TCRdb's copy holds only in-frame clones and misses some; the assay was immunoSEQ multiplex PCR. The sample has about 43,000 clones, 83% seen once. Indicated time point: peripheral blood 6 weeks after treatment start. Patients in the study were battling locally advanced or metastatic urothelial carcinoma. About this clone: Its antigen is as yet unknown. At one end the junction does not follow the germline gene, possibly because of a read error.

The length of the CDR3 is 13 residues. Germline V gives CDR1 MNHNS, CDR2 SASEGT. Sequenced material: PBMCs, taken around atezolizumab (anti-PD-L1) treatment. The TCR sequence derives from a man aged 60 to 69 with urothelial cancer. This chain links TRBV6-1 with TRBJ2-1, with 7 bases fitting TRBD2. The CDR3 DNA reads TGTGCCAGCAGTGAAGCGCAAGGACGGGGGGTGATCTTC. Translating it yields CASSEAQGRGVIF.